Described below is a single T cell receptor (beta chain) sequence and its context. Its antigen is currently unknown. Unique molecular identifiers were built into the TCRbeta library. One entry per CDR3 protein, called by TCRdb with MiXCR from the PCR reads. The data hold 450,000 to 600,000 distinct CDR3 sequences, with approximately 13% observed a single time. This record comes from a study of T-cell reconstitution after alpha-beta-depleted transplantation in children. Notes on the study in general: It was reported that alpha-beta T cells came from several hundred expanded graft clones (about two months after transplant). It was newly produced T cells that mostly accounted for T-cell counts and diversity one year after transplant.

CDR1 is DFQATT, CDR2 SNEGSKA, per germline (reference sequence). This CDR3 comprises 14 residues. V shed 3 bases, J shed 4 bases, and the junction held 6 bases outside the gene matches. The source was PBMCs, mostly from graft donor cells, collected 360 days after TCRalphabeta/CD19-depleted stem cell transplant. This TCR was recovered from a male patient younger than 18 who had a stem cell transplant for acute myeloid leukemia, so the T cells may come from the graft donor. The chain couples TRBV20-1 to TRBJ2-1, with TRBD2 matching over 7 bases. The CDR3 is CSASPRTSYNEQFF. Written as DNA, the CDR3 is TGCAGTGCTAGTCCCAGGACTAGTTACAATGAGCAGTTCTTC.